The 4 T cell receptor beta chains in this list originate from one sample, sequenced in a study of PD-L1 blockade in urothelial cancer. Only in-frame clones appear in the TCRdb table, and some are missing; sequencing was by immunoSEQ multiplex PCR. The sample records just over 50,000 clones, 60% to 85% being singletons. The input for sequencing was PBMCs, taken around atezolizumab (anti-PD-L1) treatment. The receptors derive from a man aged 65-85 years with urothelial cancer.

J is TRBJ2-5 and V is TRBV28; a possible D gene is TRBD2 (6 bases). Germline-derived CDR1 and CDR2 are MDHEN and SYDVKM. The V and J ends lost 5 bases and 1 base respectively, with 11 bases between them. The CDR3 loop spans 14 amino acids. The CDR3 sequence is CASSAAGSQETQYF. CDR3 coding DNA: TGTGCCAGCAGTGCCGCGGGGTCCCAAGAGACCCAGTACTTC.

This rearrangement joins TRBV6-1 to TRBJ2-7; D perhaps matches TRBD1 (6 bases). The CDR3 sequence is 14 residues long. Germline CDR1 reads MNHNS; CDR2 reads SASEGT. Trimming cost V 6 bases and J 1 base, with 13 bases left between them. The CDR3 loop reads CASRRNRESYEQYF. The CDR3 nucleotides are TGTGCCAGCAGAAGGAACAGGGAATCCTACGAGCAGTACTTC.

The chain employs TRBV6-1 and TRBJ1-4; D is unresolved. V shed 4 bases and J shed 4 bases, with 13 bases lying between them. Germline assignment: CDR1 MNHNS and CDR2 SASEGT. CDR3 length: 15 amino acids. CDR3 amino acids: CASSVEGRGNEKLFF. The CDR3 DNA reads TGTGCCAGCAGTGTTGAGGGCCGAGGTAATGAAAAACTGTTTTTT.

This clone was counted between two and nine times. This specimen includes other DNA sequences encoding the same CDR3. The gene calls are TRBV5-1 and TRBJ2-7, with a tentative D call TRBD1 (5 bases). The germline CDR1 and CDR2 sequences are SGHRS and YFSETQ. The CDR3 runs 14 residues. The V gene lost 1 base and the J gene lost 3 bases, with 11 bases spanning the gap. CDR3 DNA sequence: TGCGCCAGCAGCTTGACAGGTGATTACTACGAGCAGTACTTC. Translated, it gives CASSLTGDYYEQYF.